This entry features one T cell receptor (beta chain) sequence. These data come from a study of cytomegalovirus exposure and HLA in healthy donors. V lost 6 bases, J lost 8 bases, and 14 bases lay in between. Germline V gene lookup returns CDR1 MNHEY and CDR2 SMNVEV (reference sequence). CDR3 size: 14 residues. The PCR made use of 60 Vbeta and 13 Jbeta primers. Sequencing used immunoSEQ multiplex PCR; TCRdb keeps in-frame clones, though not all of them. This sample has fewer than 130,000 clones, with 76% found just once. The material sequenced was PBMCs. The rearrangement uses TRBV27 and TRBJ1-6, with D hard to call. The sequence came from a young man in good health and CMV-seropositive. In DNA, the CDR3 is TGTGCCAGCAGCCCCCGAATTCGGGATTCACCCCTCCACTTT. Translation: CASSPRIRDSPLHF.